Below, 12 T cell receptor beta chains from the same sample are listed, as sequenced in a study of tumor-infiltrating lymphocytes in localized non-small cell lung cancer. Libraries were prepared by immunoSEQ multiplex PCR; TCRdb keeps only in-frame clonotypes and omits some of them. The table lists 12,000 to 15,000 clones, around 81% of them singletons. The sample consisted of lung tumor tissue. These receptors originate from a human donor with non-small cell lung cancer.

CDR3 in amino acids: CASSQGQFNSPLHF. As DNA, the CDR3 is TGTGCCAGCAGCCAGGGACAGTTCAATTCACCCCTCCACTTT. The chain links TRBV13 to TRBJ1-6; 7 bases map to TRBD1. This CDR3 has 14 amino acids. V lost 5 bases and J lost 7; bases outside the gene matches: 5. Germline lookup yields CDR1 PRHDT and CDR2 FYEKMQ (reference sequence).

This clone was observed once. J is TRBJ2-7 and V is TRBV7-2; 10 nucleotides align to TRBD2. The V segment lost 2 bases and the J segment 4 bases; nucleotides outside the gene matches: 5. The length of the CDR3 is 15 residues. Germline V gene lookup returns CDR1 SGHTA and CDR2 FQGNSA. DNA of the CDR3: TGTGCCAGCAGCTTATCCTCTAGCGGGAGATACGAGCAGTACTTC. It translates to CASSLSSSGRYEQYF.

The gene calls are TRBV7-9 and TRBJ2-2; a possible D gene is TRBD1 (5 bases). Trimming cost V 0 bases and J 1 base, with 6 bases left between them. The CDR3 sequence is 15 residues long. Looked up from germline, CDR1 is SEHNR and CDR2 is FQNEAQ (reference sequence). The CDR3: CASSLAGENTGELFF. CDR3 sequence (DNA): TGTGCCAGCAGCTTAGCAGGGGAGAACACCGGGGAGCTGTTTTTT. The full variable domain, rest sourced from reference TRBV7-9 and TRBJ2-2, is DTGVSQNPRHKITKRGQNVTFRCDPISEHNRLYWYRQTLGQGPEFLTYFQNEAQLEKSRLLSDRFSAERPKGSFSTLEIQRTEQGDSAMYLCASSLAGENTGELFFGEGSRLTVL.

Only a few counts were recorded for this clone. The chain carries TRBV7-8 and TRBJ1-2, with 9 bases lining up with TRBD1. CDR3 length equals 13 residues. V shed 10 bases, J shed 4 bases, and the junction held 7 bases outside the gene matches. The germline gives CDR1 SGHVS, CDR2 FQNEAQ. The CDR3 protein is CATHTGGGYGYTF. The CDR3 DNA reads TGTGCCACACACACAGGGGGCGGCTATGGCTACACCTTC.

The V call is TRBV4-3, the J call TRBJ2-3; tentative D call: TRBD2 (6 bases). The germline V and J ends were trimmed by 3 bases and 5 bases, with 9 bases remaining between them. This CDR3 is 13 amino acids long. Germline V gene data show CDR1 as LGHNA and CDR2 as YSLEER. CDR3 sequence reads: CASSQPGVDTQYF. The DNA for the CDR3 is TGCGCCAGCAGCCAGCCGGGGGTAGATACGCAGTATTTT.

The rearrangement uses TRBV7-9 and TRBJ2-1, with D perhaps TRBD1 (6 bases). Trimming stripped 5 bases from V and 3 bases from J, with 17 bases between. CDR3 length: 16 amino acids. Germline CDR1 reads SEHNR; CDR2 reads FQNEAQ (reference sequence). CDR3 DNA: TGTGCCAGCAGCCCACGTGCAGGGGCGGTCTACAATGAGCAGTTCTTC. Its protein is CASSPRAGAVYNEQFF.

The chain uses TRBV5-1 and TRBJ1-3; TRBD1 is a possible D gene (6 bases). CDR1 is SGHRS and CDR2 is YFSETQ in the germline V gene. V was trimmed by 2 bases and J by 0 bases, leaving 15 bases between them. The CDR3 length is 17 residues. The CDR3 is CASSFAGGPNSGNTIYF. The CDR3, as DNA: TGCGCCAGCAGCTTCGCCGGGGGCCCCAACTCTGGAAACACCATATATTTT.

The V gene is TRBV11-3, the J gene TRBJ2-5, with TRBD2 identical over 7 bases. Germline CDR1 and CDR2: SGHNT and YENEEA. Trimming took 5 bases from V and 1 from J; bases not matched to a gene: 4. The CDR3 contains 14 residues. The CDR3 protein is CASSMRGSQETQYF. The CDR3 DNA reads TGTGCCAGCAGCATGCGCGGGAGCCAAGAGACCCAGTACTTC.

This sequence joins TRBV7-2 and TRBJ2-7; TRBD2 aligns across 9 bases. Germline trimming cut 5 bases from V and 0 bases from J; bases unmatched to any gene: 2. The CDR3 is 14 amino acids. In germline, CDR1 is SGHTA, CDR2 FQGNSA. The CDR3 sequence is CASSPLAGSYEQYF. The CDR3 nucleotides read TGTGCCAGCAGCCCACTAGCGGGCTCCTACGAGCAGTACTTC.

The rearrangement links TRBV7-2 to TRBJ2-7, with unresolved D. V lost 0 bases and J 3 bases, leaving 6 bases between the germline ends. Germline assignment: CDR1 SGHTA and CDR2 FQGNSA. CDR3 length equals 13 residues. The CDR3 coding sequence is TGTGCCAGCAGCTTAGCACGGGTCTACGAGCAGTACTTC. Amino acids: CASSLARVYEQYF.

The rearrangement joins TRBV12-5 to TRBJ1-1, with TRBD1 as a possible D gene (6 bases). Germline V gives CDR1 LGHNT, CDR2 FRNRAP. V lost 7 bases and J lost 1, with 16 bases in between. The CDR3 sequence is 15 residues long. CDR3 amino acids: CASEGGGSGNTEAFF. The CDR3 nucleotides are TGTGCTAGTGAGGGGGGAGGGTCGGGGAACACTGAAGCTTTCTTT.

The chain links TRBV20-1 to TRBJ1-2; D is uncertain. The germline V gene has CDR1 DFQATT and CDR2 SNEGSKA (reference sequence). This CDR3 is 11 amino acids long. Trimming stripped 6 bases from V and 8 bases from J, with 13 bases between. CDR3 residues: CSAGTVAGYTF. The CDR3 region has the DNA TGCAGTGCCGGTACAGTTGCCGGCTACACCTTC.